The 10 T cell receptor beta chains below all came from one sample that was sequenced in a study of cytomegalovirus exposure and HLA in healthy donors. Vbeta (60) and Jbeta (13) primers were used in the PCR. Measured with immunoSEQ multiplex PCR; TCRdb has only the in-frame clones, and not every one. The sample holds about 200,000 clones, about 88% seen once. The sample comprised PBMCs. All receptors come from a woman under 30 in good health and CMV-seronegative.

This clone was observed a handful of times. The chain links TRBV7-5 to TRBJ2-7; TRBD1 is the table's D call and was not checked against the DNA. TRBV7-5 counts as a pseudogene. The CDR3 loop spans 18 amino acids. The CDR3 here is CVRSFIKHSGTLAYEQYF. CDR3 sequence (DNA): TGTGTCAGAAGCTTCATCAAACATTCCGGGACATTAGCCTACGAGCAGTACTTC.

The gene calls are TRBV27 and TRBJ2-5; TRBD1 might be the D (7 bases). The J call may be wrong; the DNA end is better matched by TRBJ2-7. Germline lookup yields CDR1 MNHEY and CDR2 SMNVEV (reference sequence). The CDR3 extends over 14 amino acids. The CDR3, as DNA: TGTGCCAGCAGTTTCTCAGGGGGGACCTACGAGCAGTACTTC. Its protein product is CASSFSGGTYEQYF.

The rearrangement joins TRBV5-1 to TRBJ1-3; D might be TRBD1 (5 bases). Deletions cut 1 base from V and 0 bases from J, with 11 bases between. Germline V gives CDR1 SGHRS, CDR2 YFSETQ. The CDR3 runs 16 residues. CDR3 in DNA: TGCGCCAGCAGCTTGAACAGGTCCCGCTCTGGAAACACCATATATTTT. Its translation: CASSLNRSRSGNTIYF.

V and J are TRBV9 and TRBJ2-2; TRBD2 aligns across 7 bases. Trimming cost V 1 base and J 6 bases; bases outside gene matches: 3. There are 14 residues in the CDR3. CDR1 and CDR2 (germline): SGDLS, YYNGEE. The CDR3 spells CASSVQGGAGELFF. As DNA, the CDR3 is TGTGCCAGCAGCGTACAGGGAGGGGCCGGGGAGCTGTTTTTT.

The chain joins TRBV11-2 to TRBJ2-3; D is uncertain. The CDR3 has 14 amino acids. Trimming took 4 bases from V and 9 from J, leaving 17 bases between them. From germline, CDR1 is SGHAT and CDR2 FQNNGV. The CDR3 DNA reads TGTGCCAGCAGCTCCCAACTTATAACTTCCACGCAGTATTTT. It translates to CASSSQLITSTQYF. Full variable domain (rest looked up from reference TRBV11-2 and TRBJ2-3): EAGVAQSPRYKIIEKRQSVAFWCNPISGHATLYWYQQILGQGPKLLIQFQNNGVVDDSQLPKDRFSAERLKGVDSTLKIQPAKLEDSAVYLCASSSQLITSTQYFGPGTRLTVL.

The genes are TRBV7-9 and TRBJ2-2; D unclear. V was clipped by 0 bases and J by 1 base, with 6 bases between them. The germline V gene has CDR1 SEHNR and CDR2 FQNEAQ (reference sequence). The CDR3 has 15 amino acids. The CDR3 region has the DNA TGTGCCAGCAGCTTAGCCCTTATGAACACCGGGGAGCTGTTTTTT. Its protein product is CASSLALMNTGELFF.

The chain couples TRBV7-8 to TRBJ2-7, with 14 bases aligning to TRBD2. CDR3 length: 15 amino acids. V lost 3 bases, J lost 7 bases, and 5 bases stayed unmatched. Germline CDR1 SGHVS, CDR2 FQNEAQ. Written as DNA, the CDR3 is TGTGCCAGCAGCTTTTCGGGACTAGCGGGGGTAGAGCAGTACTTC. Translation gives CASSFSGLAGVEQYF.

The chain combines TRBV30 with TRBJ1-1, with 8 bases aligning to TRBD1. Losses at the gene ends were 2 bases for V and 5 bases for J; bases not matched to a gene: 7. CDR3 length: 14 amino acids. Germline V gives CDR1 GTSNPN, CDR2 SVGIG (reference sequence). CDR3 nucleotide sequence: TGTGCCTGGAGTCCTTGGACAGGGACGACTGAAGCTTTCTTT. It is translated as CAWSPWTGTTEAFF.

This chain joins TRBV23-1 and TRBJ1-1; 9 nucleotides agree with TRBD1. TRBV23-1 is given ORF status, its function remaining uncertain. The V gene end was trimmed by 7 bases and the J gene end by 4 bases; junction bases not matched to a gene: 7. The CDR3 has 14 amino acids. CDR3 sequence (DNA): TGCGCCAGCACCACAGGGGGCAGCGGCACTGAAGCTTTCTTT. It yields the protein CASTTGGSGTEAFF.

V gene TRBV5-1 combines with J gene TRBJ1-4, with 7 nucleotides matching TRBD1. V lost 4 bases and J lost 8; bases outside the gene matches: 8. The germline gives CDR1 SGHRS, CDR2 YFSETQ. The CDR3 has 14 residues. CDR3 sequence: CASSLGTVREKLFF. The CDR3 DNA reads as TGCGCCAGCAGCCTTGGGACAGTACGGGAAAAACTGTTTTTT.